The present TCR beta chain was sequenced within a study of identical twins. Study-wide findings and caveats: There was more out-of-frame TCR alpha sharing in monozygotic twins than models estimated. There were fewer insertions in abundant cord blood beta clonotypes, but memory repertoires showed no such pattern.

Between the trimmed V and J ends, which lost 5 bases and 5 bases, there was a span of 19 bases. This CDR3 region has 15 residues. Germline assignment: CDR1 MDHEN and CDR2 SYDVKM. Template switching, a step in the protocol, added a universal primer site, and cDNA carried unique molecular identifiers. TCRdb called the 5' RACE reads again in MiXCR, with one record for every CDR3 protein. Of a few hundred thousand distinct CDR3 sequences detected, about 12% appear once; the ten largest clones hold around 7.2%. Notes on this clonotype: Its antigen is unidentified.

These data also formed part of another study, on yellow fever vaccine responses in identical twins.

Sequenced: CD8+ T cells sorted from blood. The receptor was derived from a woman aged 18-35 years in good health. This chain connects TRBV28 to TRBJ2-7, with no clear D. As DNA, the CDR3 is TGTGCCAGCAGTACACCCGGCCGAAAATCTGACGAGCAGTACTTC. Protein sequence: CASSTPGRKSDEQYF.